This T cell receptor beta chain was identified during a study of T-cell memory formation after mild COVID-19 (dated by TCRdb to the early 2020s). For the study in its entirety: Most TCR sequence clusters were specific to one of the two donors. Longitudinal TCRalpha and TCRbeta repertoire sequencing tracked T-cell clones expanding and contracting after mild COVID-19 in a couple of donors. Two young, previously healthy adult volunteers made up the cohort, one male and one female.

CDR1 and CDR2, per the germline V gene (reference sequence), are LGHDT and YNNKEL. From the cysteine up to the phenylalanine, the CDR3 has a length of 15 residues. The read is trimmed to its CDR3 DNA, 45 bases read in frame from base 1. V sheds 2 bases and J sheds 6 bases, leaving 14 bases between their ends. TCRdb shows the sequencer as Illumina NovaSeq 6000. Using 5'RACE with constant-segment primers, TCRalpha and TCRbeta cDNA libraries were constructed, with sample barcodes and unique molecular identifiers added in the process. Trizol reagent was used to extract RNA from every sample. Amplification of the libraries took two PCR steps, and the second step added a second sample barcode plus Illumina TruSeq adapters. Sequencing of libraries was performed on an Illumina NovaSeq with 2 x 150 bp paired-end reads. For the original study's pipeline: With migec v1.2.7, reads were demultiplexed and then collapsed into UMI-guided consensus sequences. Using mixcr v2.1.11, UMI consensuses were aligned to TRA and TRB V and J templates and then assembled into clonotypes. A clonotype was counted as expanded or contracted only if both edgeR and NoisET called the change significant, with noise models trained on biological replicates. edgeR calls used a false discovery rate-adjusted p below 0.01 and a log2 fold-change threshold of 1. As an exploratory analysis of dynamics, PCA with hierarchical clustering was applied to max-normalized trajectories of the 1000 most abundant clonotypes. Each responding clone was given a CD4 or CD8 phenotype based on the CD4+ and CD8+ repertoires, which had been sequenced separately. TCRdb cleaned the public reads at Q25 with fastp, built clones with MiXCR and kept in-frame beta chains. Rows are combined by CDR3 protein, so each entry shows the most common genes and DNA. None of the V and J calls come from the authors' own analysis; TCRdb made them. The sample profile shows just under 350,000 distinct CDR3 sequences; around 13% of them were found once. Of the sample, about 22% falls within the top ten clones.

A word on this clonotype: This clone's antigen is unknown. Per-base quality was not reported, and no clone a single base away is much larger than it.

Ficoll-Paque density gradient centrifugation was used to isolate PBMCs. Overall study results and their limits: Some responding clones were detected in pre-infection memory, which suggested that pre-existing cross-reactive memory T cells had joined the SARS-CoV-2 response. Contracting CD4+ clones were located mainly in the CM and EM memory subsets, whereas CD8+ clones were found to be enriched in EMRA. The study covered only two mild cases, and larger cohorts including severe cases with pre-infection samples were considered necessary. Clones contracting from day 15 to 85 had balanced CD4/CD8 phenotypes, while a second wave expanding from day 15 to 37 was biased towards CD4+. SARS-CoV-2 specificity was not confirmed for the second-wave clones peaking on day 37.

The chain joins TRBV3-1 to TRBJ2-1; TRBD1 is perhaps the D gene, given 6 matching bases. What was sequenced was PBMCs or a T cell subset sorted from them (not recorded which). This sequence was found in a young man who had mild COVID-19 (a few samples of this study predate the infection). The sample titles of this study are shuffled in the database, so cell type and time point are left out; the donor was told from shared clones. The DNA reads as follows: TGTGCCAGCAGCCAAAGGGGGTCAAGGGCCAATGAGCAGTTCTTC. Its coded protein is CASSQRGSRANEQFF.